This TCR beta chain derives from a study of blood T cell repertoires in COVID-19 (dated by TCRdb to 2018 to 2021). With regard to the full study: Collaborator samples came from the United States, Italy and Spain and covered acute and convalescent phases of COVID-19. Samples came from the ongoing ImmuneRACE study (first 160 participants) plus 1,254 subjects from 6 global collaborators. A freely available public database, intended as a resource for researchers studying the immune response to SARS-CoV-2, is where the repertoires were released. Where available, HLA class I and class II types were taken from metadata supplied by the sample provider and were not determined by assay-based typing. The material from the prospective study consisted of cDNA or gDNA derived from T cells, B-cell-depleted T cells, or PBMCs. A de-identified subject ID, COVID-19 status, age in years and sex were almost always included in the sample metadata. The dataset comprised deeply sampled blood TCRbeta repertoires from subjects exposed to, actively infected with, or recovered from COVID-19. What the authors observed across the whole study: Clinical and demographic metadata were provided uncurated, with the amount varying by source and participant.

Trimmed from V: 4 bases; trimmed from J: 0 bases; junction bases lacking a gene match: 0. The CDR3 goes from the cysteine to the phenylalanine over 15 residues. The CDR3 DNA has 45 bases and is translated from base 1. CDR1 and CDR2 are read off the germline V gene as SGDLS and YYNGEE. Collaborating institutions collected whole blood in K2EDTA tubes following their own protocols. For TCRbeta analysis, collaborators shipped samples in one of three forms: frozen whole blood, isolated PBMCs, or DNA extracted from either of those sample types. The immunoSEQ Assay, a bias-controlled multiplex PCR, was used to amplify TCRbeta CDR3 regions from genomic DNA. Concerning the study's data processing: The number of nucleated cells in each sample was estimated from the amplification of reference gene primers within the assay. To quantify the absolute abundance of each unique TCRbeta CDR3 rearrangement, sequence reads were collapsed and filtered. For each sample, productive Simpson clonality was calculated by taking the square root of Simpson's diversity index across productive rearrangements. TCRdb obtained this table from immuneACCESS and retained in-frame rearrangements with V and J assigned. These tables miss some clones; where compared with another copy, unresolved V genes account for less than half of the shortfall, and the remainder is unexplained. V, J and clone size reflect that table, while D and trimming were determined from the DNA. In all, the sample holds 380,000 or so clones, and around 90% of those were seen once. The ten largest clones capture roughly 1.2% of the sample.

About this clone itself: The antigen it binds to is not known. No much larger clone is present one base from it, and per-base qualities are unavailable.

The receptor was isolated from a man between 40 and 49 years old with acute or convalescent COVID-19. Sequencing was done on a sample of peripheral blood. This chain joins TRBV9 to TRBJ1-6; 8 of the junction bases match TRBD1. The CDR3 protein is CASSTGGSYNSPLHF. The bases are TGTGCCAGCAGCACAGGGGGCTCCTATAATTCACCCCTCCACTTT.